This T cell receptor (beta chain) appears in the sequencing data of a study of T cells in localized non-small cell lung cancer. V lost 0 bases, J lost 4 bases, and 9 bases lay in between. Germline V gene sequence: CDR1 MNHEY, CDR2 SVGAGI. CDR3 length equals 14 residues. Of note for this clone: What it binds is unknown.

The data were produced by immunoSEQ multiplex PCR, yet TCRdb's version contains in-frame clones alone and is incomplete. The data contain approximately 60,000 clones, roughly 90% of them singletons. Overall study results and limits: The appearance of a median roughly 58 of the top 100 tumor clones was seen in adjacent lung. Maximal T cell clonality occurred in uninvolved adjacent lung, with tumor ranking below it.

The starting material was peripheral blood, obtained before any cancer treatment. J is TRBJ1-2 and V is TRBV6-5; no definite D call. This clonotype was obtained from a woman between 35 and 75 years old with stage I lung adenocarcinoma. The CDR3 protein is CASSYSDGSYGYTF. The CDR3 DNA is TGTGCCAGCAGTTACTCGGACGGATCCTATGGCTACACCTTC.